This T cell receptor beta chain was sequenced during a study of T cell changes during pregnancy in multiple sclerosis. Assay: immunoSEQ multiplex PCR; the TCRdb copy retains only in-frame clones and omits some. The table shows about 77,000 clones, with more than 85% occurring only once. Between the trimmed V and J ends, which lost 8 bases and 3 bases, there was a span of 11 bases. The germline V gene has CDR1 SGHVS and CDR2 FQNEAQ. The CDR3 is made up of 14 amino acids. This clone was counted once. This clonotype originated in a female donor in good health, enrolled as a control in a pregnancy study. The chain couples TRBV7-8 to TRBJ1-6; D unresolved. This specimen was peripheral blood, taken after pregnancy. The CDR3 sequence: CASGPGLYNSPLHF. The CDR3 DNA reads TGTGCCAGCGGTCCAGGTCTCTATAATTCACCCCTCCACTTT.